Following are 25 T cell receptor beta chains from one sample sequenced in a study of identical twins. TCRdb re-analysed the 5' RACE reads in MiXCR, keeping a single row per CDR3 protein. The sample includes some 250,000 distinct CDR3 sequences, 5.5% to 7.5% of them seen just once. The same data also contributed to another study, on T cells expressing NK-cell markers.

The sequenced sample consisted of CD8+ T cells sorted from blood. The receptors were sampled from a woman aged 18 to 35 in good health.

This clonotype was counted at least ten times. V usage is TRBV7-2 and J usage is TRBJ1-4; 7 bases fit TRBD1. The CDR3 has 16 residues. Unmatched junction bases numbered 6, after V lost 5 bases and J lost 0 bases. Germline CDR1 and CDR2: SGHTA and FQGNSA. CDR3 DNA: TGTGCCAGCAGCCCCGTCGGGACAGCAACTAATGAAAAACTGTTTTTT. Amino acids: CASSPVGTATNEKLFF.

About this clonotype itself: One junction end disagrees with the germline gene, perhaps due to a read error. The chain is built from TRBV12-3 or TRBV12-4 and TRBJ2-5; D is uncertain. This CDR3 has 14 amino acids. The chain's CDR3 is CDSSPPLRRETQYF. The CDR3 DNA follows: TGTGACAGCAGTCCCCCGCTTCGACGGGAGACCCAGTACTTC.

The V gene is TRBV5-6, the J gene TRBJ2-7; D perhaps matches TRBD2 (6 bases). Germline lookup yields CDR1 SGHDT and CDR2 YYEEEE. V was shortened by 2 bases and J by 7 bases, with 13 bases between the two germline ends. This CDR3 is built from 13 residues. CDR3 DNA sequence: TGTGCCAGCAGCTTTTCGCCCGGGGGAGAGCAGTACTTC. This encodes CASSFSPGGEQYF.

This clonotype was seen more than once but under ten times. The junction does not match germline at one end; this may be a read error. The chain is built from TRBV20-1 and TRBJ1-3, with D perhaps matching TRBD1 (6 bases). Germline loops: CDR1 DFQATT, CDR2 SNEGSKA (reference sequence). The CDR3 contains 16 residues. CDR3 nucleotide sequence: TGCTGTGCTATAAACAGGGACTGGAGCTCTGGAAACACCATATATTTT. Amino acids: CCAINRDWSSGNTIYF.

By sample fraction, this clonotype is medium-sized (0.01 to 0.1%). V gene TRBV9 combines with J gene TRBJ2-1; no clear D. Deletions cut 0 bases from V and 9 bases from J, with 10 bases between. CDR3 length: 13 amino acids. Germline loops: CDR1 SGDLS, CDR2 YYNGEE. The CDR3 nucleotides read TGTGCCAGCAGCGTAGGAGATTACGGTGAGCAGTTCTTC. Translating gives CASSVGDYGEQFF.

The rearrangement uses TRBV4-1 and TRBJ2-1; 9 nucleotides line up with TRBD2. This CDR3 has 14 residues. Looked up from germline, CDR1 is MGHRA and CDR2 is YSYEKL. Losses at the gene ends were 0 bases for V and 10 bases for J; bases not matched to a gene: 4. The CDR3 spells CASSQELGLAEQFF. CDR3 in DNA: TGCGCCAGCAGCCAAGAGTTAGGACTAGCGGAGCAGTTCTTC.

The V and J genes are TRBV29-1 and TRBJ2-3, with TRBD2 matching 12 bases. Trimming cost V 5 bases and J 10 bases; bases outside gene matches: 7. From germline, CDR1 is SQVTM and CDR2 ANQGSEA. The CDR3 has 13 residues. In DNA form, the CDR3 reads TGCAGCGTTACCCTAGCGGGAGGGCGAGCGCAGTATTTT. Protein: CSVTLAGGRAQYF.

Here the CDR3 DNA reads TGTGCCAGCAGTCCGACAGGGTCCAATCAGCCCCAGCATTTT. Translated, it gives CASSPTGSNQPQHF. The V gene is TRBV27, the J gene TRBJ1-5; the match to TRBD1 covers 7 bases. The CDR3 contains 14 residues. Per germline, CDR1 MNHEY and CDR2 SMNVEV (reference sequence). After removal of 5 bases from V and 3 bases from J, the junction contained 4 bases not matched to a gene.

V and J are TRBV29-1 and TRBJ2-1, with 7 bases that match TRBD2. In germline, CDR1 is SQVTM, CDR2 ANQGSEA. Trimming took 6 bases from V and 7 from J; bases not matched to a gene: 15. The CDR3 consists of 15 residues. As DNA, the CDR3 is TGCAGCGTCCCAGAAGGTGGGGGGGGAAGAAATGAGCAGTTCTTC. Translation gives CSVPEGGGGRNEQFF.

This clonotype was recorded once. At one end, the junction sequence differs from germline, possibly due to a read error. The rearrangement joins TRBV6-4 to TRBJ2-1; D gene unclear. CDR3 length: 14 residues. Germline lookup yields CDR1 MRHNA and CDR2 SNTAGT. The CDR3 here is CTSSDPGRLNEQFF. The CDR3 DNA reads TGTACCAGCAGTGACCCCGGACGGCTCAATGAGCAGTTCTTC.

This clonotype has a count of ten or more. The CDR3 DNA reads TGTGCCAGCAGGATAGTCTATAGCACAGATACGCAGTATTTT. As protein: CASRIVYSTDTQYF. The gene calls are TRBV27 and TRBJ2-3; no clear D gene. Trimming stripped 6 bases from V and 0 bases from J, with 10 bases between. The CDR3 runs to 14 residues. Germline assignment: CDR1 MNHEY and CDR2 SMNVEV (reference sequence).

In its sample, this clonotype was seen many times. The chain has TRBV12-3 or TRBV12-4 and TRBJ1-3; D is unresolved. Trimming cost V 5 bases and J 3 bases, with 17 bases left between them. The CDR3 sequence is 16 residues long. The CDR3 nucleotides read TGTGCCAGCAGTCCGACCCTCCCAGATGGTGGAAACACCATATATTTT. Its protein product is CASSPTLPDGGNTIYF.

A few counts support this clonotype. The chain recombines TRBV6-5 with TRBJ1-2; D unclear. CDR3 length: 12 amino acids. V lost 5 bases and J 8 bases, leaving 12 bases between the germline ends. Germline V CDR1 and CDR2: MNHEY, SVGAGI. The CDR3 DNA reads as TGTGCCAGCAGTGGACCGCAGAGGGGCTACACCTTC. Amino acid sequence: CASSGPQRGYTF.

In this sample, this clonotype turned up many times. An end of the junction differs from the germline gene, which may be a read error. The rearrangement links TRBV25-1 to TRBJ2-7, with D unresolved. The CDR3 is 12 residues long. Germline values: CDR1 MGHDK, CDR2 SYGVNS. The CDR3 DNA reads TGTGCCAGCAGTGAATACTCCAACGAGCAGTACTTC. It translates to CASSEYSNEQYF.

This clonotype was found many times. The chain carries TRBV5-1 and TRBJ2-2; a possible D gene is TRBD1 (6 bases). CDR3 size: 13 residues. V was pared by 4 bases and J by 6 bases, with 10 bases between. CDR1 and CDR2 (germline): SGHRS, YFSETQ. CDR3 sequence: CASSGTGSGELFF. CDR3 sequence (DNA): TGCGCCAGCAGCGGAACAGGGTCCGGGGAGCTGTTTTTT.

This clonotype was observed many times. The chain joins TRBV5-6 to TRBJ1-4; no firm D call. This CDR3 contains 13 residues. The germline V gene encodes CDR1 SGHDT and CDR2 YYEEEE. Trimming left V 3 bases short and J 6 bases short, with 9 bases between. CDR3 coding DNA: TGTGCCAGCAGCTCCGTCCTAGATGAAAAACTGTTTTTT. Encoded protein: CASSSVLDEKLFF. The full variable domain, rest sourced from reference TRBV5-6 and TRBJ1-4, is DAGVTQSPTHLIKTRGQQVTLRCSPKSGHDTVSWYQQALGQGPQFIFQYYEEEERQRGNFPDRFSGHQFPNYSSELNVNALLLGDSALYLCASSSVLDEKLFFGSGTQLSVL.

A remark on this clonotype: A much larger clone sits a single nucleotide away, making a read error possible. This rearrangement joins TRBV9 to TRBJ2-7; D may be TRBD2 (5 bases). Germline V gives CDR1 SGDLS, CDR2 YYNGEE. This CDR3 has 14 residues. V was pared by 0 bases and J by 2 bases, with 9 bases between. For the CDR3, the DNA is TGTGCCAGCAGCGTAGCCGGGGAAACCTACGAGCAGTACTTC. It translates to CASSVAGETYEQYF.

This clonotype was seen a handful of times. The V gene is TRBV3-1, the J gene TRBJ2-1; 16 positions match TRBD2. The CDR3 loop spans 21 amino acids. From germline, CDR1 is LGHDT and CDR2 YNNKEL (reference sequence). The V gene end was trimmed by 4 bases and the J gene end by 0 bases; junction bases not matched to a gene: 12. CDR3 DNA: TGTGCCAGCAGCCCAACAGGTGGGACTAGCGGGAGGGCCTTCTCCTACAATGAGCAGTTCTTC. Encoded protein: CASSPTGGTSGRAFSYNEQFF.

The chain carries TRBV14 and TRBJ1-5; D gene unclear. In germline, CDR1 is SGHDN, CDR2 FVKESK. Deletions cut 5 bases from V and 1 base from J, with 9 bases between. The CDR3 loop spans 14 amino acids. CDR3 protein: CASSSGRSNQPQHF. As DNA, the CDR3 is TGTGCCAGCAGCTCGGGGAGGAGCAATCAGCCCCAGCATTTT.

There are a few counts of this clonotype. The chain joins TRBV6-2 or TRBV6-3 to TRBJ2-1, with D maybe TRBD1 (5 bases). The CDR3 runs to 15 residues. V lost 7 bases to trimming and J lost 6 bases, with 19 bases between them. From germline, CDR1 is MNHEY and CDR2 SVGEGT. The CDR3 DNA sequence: TGTGCCAGCACATCAGGGCTAGGCTTACGCAATGAGCAGTTCTTC. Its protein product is CASTSGLGLRNEQFF.

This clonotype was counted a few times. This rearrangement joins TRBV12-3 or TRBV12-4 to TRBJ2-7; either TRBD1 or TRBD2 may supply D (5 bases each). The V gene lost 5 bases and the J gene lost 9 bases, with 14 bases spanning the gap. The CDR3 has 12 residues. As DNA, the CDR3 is TGTGCCAGCAGTGACCTCCGGGGCGGGCAGTACTTC. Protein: CASSDLRGGQYF.

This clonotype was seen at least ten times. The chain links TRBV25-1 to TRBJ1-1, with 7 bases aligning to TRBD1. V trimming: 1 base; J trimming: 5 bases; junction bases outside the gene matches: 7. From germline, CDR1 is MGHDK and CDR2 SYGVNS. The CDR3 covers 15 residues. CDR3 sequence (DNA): TGTGCCAGCAGTGAATCGTCGACAGGGAGGACTGAAGCTTTCTTT. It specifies CASSESSTGRTEAFF.

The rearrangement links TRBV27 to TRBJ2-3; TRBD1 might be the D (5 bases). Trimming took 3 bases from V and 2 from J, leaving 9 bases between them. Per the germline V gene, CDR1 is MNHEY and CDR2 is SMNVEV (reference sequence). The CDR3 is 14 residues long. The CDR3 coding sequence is TGTGCCAGCAGTTTGACAGTACCCACAGATACGCAGTATTTT. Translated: CASSLTVPTDTQYF.

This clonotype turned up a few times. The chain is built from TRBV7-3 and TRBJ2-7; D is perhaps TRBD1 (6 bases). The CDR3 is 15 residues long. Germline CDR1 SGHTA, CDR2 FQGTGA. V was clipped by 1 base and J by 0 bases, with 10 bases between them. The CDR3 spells CASSLNGGTSYEQYF. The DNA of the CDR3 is TGTGCCAGCAGCTTAAATGGGGGCACCTCCTACGAGCAGTACTTC.

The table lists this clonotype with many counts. In nucleotides, the CDR3 is TGTGCCAGCAGTACGGGACTAGAGCAGTTCTTC. Translated, it gives CASSTGLEQFF. J is TRBJ2-1 and V is TRBV6-6, with 7 bases matching TRBD2. CDR1 and CDR2 (germline): MNHNY, SVGAGI (reference sequence). CDR3 size: 11 residues. V was pared by 5 bases and J by 10 bases, with 2 bases of the junction left unmatched.